This TCR beta chain was documented in a study of CD8+ T cells in alopecia areata. Notes on this clone: Its antigen remains unidentified.

Described treatment: oral pan-JAK inhibitor, 5-10 mg twice daily. Study outcomes and limitations: When scalp samples are sequenced, resident alphabeta T cells of normal skin are also captured. On tofacitinib, scalp clonality and expanded CD8+ clones among top 100 fell significantly.

Reverse transcribed after extraction, RNA yielded cDNA as the sequencing template. Assay: immunoSEQ multiplex PCR; the TCRdb copy retains only in-frame clones and omits some. The sample lists 42,000 or so clones; 92% were seen once. This material consisted of CD8+ T cells sorted from blood, taken at week 24, from a patient treated with tofacitinib. The clonotype was recovered from a human donor with alopecia areata.

Written as DNA, the CDR3 is TGTGCCAGCGAGACCTTAGCGGGGCCGAACACCGGGGAGCTGTTTTTT. Its protein product is CASETLAGPNTGELFF. V gene TRBV7-9 combines with J gene TRBJ2-2; 8 positions agree with TRBD2. The CDR3 extends over 16 amino acids. Germline CDR1 reads SEHNR; CDR2 reads FQNEAQ (reference sequence). The J segment lost 0 bases and the V segment lost 8 bases, leaving 8 bases of the junction unmatched.